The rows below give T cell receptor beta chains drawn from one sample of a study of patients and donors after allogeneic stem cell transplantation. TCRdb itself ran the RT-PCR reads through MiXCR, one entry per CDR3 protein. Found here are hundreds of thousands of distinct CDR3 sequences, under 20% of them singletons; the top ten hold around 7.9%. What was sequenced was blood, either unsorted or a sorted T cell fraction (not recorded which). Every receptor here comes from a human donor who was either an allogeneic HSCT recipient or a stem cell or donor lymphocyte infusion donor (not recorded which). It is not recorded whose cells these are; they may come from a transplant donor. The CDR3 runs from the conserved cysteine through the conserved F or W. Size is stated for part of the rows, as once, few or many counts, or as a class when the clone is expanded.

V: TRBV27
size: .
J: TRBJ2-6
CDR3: CASSLGTGGSGANVLTF

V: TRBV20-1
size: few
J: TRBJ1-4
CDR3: CSALSGGNEKLFF

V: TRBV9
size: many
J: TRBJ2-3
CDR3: CASSVVNSESTDTQYF

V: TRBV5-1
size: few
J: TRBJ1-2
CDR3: CASSPRFYGYTF

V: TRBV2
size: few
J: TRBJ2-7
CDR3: CASSEALTGPTYEQYF

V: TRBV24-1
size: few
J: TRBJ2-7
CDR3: CATSDPSGGSYEQYF

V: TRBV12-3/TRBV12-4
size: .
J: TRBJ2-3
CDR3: CASSFGGVKDTQYF

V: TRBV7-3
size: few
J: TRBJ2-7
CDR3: CASSWGDGSYEQYF

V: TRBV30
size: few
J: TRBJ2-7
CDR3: CAWRRQGFMYEQYF

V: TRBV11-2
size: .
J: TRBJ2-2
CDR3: CASRHRHTPTGELFF

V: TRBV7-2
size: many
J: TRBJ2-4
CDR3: CASSPSRNIQYF

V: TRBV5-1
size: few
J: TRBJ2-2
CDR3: CASRYRPGGSGELFF

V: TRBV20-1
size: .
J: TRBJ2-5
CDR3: CSARPGQGQETQYF

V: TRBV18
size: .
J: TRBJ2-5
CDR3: CASSPLAQGVQETQYF

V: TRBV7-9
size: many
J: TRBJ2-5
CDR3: CASSLDRPGVYSETQYF

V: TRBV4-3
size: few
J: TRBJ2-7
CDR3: CASSQDADSDYEQYF

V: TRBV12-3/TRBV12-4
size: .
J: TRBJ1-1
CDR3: CASSHGDEAFF

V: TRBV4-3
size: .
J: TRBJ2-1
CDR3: CASSFRTSGGYNEQFF

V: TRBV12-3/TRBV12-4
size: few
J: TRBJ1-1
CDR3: CASSLNTGMNTEAFF

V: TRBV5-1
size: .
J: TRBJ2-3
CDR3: CASSSSGWSTDTQYF

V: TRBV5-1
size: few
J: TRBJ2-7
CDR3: CASSFSLQRGNSYEQYF

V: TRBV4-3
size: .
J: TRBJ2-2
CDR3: CASSQYRGPPGELFF

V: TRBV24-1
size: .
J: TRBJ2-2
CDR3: CATGTGLLRSGTGELFF

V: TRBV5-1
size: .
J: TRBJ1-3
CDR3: CASSLQGGEEINFSGNTIYF

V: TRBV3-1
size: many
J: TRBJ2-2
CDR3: CASSQVGEGANTGELFF

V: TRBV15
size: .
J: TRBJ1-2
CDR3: CATSRDTGDLYTF

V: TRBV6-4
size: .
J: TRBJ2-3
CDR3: CASSQRGEGTDTQYF

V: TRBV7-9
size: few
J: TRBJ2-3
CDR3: CASSLTRGSTDTQYF

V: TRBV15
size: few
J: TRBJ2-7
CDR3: CATSGGTYEQYF

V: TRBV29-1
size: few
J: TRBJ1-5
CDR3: CSVETGGGQPQHF

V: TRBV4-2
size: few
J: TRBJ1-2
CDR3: CASSRDREGYTF

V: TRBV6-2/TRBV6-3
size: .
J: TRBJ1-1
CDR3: CASSRNLGHKNTEAFF

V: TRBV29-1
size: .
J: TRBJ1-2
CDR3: CSVRSASNYGYTF

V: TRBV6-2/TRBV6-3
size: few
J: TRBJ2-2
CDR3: CASSQGGGELFF

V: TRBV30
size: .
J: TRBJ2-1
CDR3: CAWGDGSSYNEQFF

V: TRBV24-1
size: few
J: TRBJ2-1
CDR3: CATMAGQPYNEQFF

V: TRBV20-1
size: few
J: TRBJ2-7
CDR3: CSARLLAGGSYEQYF

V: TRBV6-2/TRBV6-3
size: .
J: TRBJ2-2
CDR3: CASSYRSGELFF

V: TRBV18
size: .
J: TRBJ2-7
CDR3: CASSLGQRVGYEQYF

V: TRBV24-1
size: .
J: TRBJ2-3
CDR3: CATSDRRSDTQYF

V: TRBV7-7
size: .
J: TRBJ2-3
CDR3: CASSLDPRGTDTQYF

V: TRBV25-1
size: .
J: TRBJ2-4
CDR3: CASSDPTGAKNIQYF

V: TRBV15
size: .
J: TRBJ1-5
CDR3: CATSRDRFNQPQHF

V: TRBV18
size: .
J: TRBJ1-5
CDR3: CASSPTGTGGQPQHF

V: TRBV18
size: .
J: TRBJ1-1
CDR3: CASSPPPSPGMNTEAFF

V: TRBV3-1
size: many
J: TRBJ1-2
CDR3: CASSLAQSNYGYTF

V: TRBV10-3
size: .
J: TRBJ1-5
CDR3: CAISDYINQPQHF

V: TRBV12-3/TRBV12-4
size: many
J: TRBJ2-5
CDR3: CASSPTSGGLSMTQYF

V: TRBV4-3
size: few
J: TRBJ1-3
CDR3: CASSQRTNENTIYF

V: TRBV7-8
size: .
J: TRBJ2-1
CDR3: CASSLGTSGSLNEQFF

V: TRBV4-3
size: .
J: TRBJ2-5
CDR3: CASSQDQHRGRETQYF

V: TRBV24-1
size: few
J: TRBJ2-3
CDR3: CATSDYGGSSTDTQYF

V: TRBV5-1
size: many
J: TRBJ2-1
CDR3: CASSLVGHNEQFF

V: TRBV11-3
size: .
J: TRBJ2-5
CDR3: CASSPRTSGGQETQYF

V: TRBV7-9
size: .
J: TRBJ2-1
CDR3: CASGRDFYNEQFF